The 19 T cell receptor beta chains listed next were all sequenced from one sample in a study of CD8 T cells in ankylosing spondylitis. TCRdb re-derived calls from the 5' RACE reads in MiXCR, one entry per CDR3 protein. This table holds 250,000 to 350,000 distinct CDR3 sequences, 20% found once. The specimen sequenced was blood, either unsorted or a sorted T cell fraction (not recorded which). The receptors were sampled from a male donor with ankylosing spondylitis or in good health (not recorded which).

This clonotype has a handful of counts. This chain joins TRBV12-3 or TRBV12-4 and TRBJ1-2; D is undetermined. CDR3 length: 11 residues. V was trimmed by 7 bases and J by 5 bases, leaving 8 bases between them. As DNA, the CDR3 is TGTGCCAGCACCTCTGAGTATGGCTACACCTTC. It yields the protein CASTSEYGYTF.

This clonotype was seen a handful of times. J is TRBJ1-1 and V is TRBV12-3 or TRBV12-4; D unclear. V lost 8 bases to trimming and J lost 1 base, with 14 bases between them. The CDR3 spans 14 residues. CDR3 nucleotides: TGTGCCAGCCGGGGATCTGGACGGAACACTGAAGCTTTCTTT. Encoded protein: CASRGSGRNTEAFF.

This clonotype was found a few times. V is TRBV5-1 and J is TRBJ2-3, with 8 positions matching TRBD1. This CDR3 spans 16 amino acids. Germline CDR1 SGHRS, CDR2 YFSETQ. Trimming removed 4 bases from V and 0 bases from J; junction bases left unmatched: 7. The CDR3 sequence is CASSPGDRSSTDTQYF. The CDR3 nucleotides are TGCGCCAGCAGCCCGGGGGACAGGTCTAGCACAGATACGCAGTATTTT.

This clonotype has just a few counts. The chain carries TRBV2 and TRBJ1-2; TRBD1 matches 9 bases. This CDR3 region has 14 residues. Looked up from germline, CDR1 is SNHLY and CDR2 is FYNNEI. Trimming at V came to 10 bases and at J to 4 bases, leaving 10 bases not matched to a gene. In nucleotides, the CDR3 is TGTGCCACCCAAAGGGGACAGGGCCCCTATGGCTACACCTTC. Its translation: CATQRGQGPYGYTF.

Only a few counts were recorded for this clonotype. This chain connects TRBV7-2 to TRBJ1-2; D is undetermined. The V gene lost 2 bases and the J gene lost 2 bases, with 6 bases spanning the gap. From germline, CDR1 is SGHTA and CDR2 FQGNSA. The CDR3 runs to 13 residues. The CDR3 sequence: CASSLTLNYGYTF. The CDR3 coding sequence is TGTGCCAGCAGCTTAACACTCAACTATGGCTACACCTTC.

This clonotype turned up a few times. The chain is built from TRBV12-3 or TRBV12-4 and TRBJ2-3; D is undetermined. The CDR3 consists of 14 residues. The ends were cut back, 6 bases at V and 6 bases at J, with 16 bases in the middle. The CDR3 region has the DNA TGTGCCAGCAGCACCACGAGTGCTTTCGATACGCAGTATTTT. Amino acids: CASSTTSAFDTQYF.

This clonotype was observed a few times. The V gene is TRBV6-5, the J gene TRBJ2-1, with D possibly being TRBD1 or TRBD2 (5 bases each). CDR3 size: 16 residues. V gave up 4 bases and J gave up 10 bases, with 23 bases separating them. Germline loops: CDR1 MNHEY, CDR2 SVGAGI. This CDR3 reads CASSSKPGRGMGEQFF. The CDR3 DNA follows: TGTGCCAGCAGTTCGAAACCGGGACGGGGTATGGGGGAGCAGTTCTTC.

This clonotype appeared many times. The rearrangement links TRBV29-1 to TRBJ2-1, with D uncertain. This CDR3 region has 14 residues. Trimming stripped 2 bases from V and 5 bases from J, with 13 bases between. CDR1 is SQVTM, CDR2 ANQGSEA, per germline. The CDR3 DNA follows: TGCAGCGTTGAAAGTATCACTCCCCACAATGAGCAGTTCTTC. It is translated as CSVESITPHNEQFF.

This chain connects TRBV5-1 to TRBJ2-2, with 7 nucleotides matching TRBD1. The germline V gene encodes CDR1 SGHRS and CDR2 YFSETQ. Unmatched junction bases numbered 5, after V lost 5 bases and J lost 4 bases. The CDR3 is 14 residues long. In DNA, the CDR3 is TGCGCCAGCAGGCTGGGACAGACCACCGGGGAGCTGTTTTTT. As protein: CASRLGQTTGELFF.

This clonotype was seen more than once but under ten times. The rearrangement links TRBV2 to TRBJ2-3; D could derive from TRBD1 or TRBD2 (5 bases each). The CDR3 runs to 14 residues. Trimming left V 9 bases short and J 0 bases short, with 13 bases between. CDR1 is SNHLY and CDR2 is FYNNEI in the germline V gene. CDR3 DNA sequence: TGTGCCAGTTCCGGGACGGCTAGCACAGATACGCAGTATTTT. It translates to CASSGTASTDTQYF.

The chain links TRBV2 to TRBJ2-1; weak D call: TRBD1 (6 bases). The CDR3 runs 14 residues. The ends were cut back, 6 bases at V and 8 bases at J, with 17 bases in the middle. The germline CDR1 and CDR2 sequences are SNHLY and FYNNEI. CDR3 sequence: CASRARQVLDEQFF. DNA of the CDR3: TGTGCCAGCAGAGCGAGACAGGTCTTGGATGAGCAGTTCTTC.

This clonotype has only a few counts. The V gene is TRBV5-5, the J gene TRBJ1-5, with D possibly TRBD1 on 5 matching bases. Germline CDR1 is SGHKS and CDR2 is YYEKEE (reference sequence). The CDR3 sequence is 13 residues long. The V gene lost 0 bases and the J gene lost 5 bases, with 6 bases spanning the gap. CDR3 sequence (DNA): TGTGCCAGCAGCTTGGACAGGTATCAGCCCCAGCATTTT. Translated: CASSLDRYQPQHF.

The rearrangement links TRBV20-1 to TRBJ2-4; weak D call: TRBD1 (6 bases). V shed 6 bases and J shed 3 bases, with 15 bases lying between them. Germline CDR1 DFQATT, CDR2 SNEGSKA (reference sequence). The CDR3 totals 14 residues. The CDR3 protein is CSADRDIGKNIQYF. In DNA form, the CDR3 reads TGCAGTGCGGACCGGGACATCGGCAAAAACATTCAGTACTTC.

The chain combines TRBV12-3 or TRBV12-4 with TRBJ2-3; no definite D call. Trimming removed 6 bases at V and 6 bases at J, with 16 bases between. The length of the CDR3 is 14 residues. CDR3 sequence (DNA): TGTGCCAGCAGCTCCCTGGGTACGGAGGATACGCAGTATTTT. Translating gives CASSSLGTEDTQYF.

This clonotype occurred a few times. This chain uses TRBV5-1 with TRBJ1-6; D is undetermined. The CDR3 extends over 15 amino acids. Trimming shortened V by 0 bases and J by 5 bases, and 9 bases separated the two germline ends. Germline lookup yields CDR1 SGHRS and CDR2 YFSETQ. For the CDR3, the DNA is TGCGCCAGCAGCTTGGCACCGGGCAATAATTCACCCCTCCACTTT. Translation gives CASSLAPGNNSPLHF. The variable domain in full, with the rest retrieved from reference TRBV5-1 and TRBJ1-6, is KAGVTQTPRYLIKTRGQQVTLSCSPISGHRSVSWYQQTPGQGLQFLFEYFSETQRNKGNFPGRFSGRQFSNSRSEMNVSTLELGDSALYLCASSLAPGNNSPLHFGNGTRLTVT.

This clonotype has only a few counts. The J gene is TRBJ1-4, the V gene TRBV11-2; 7 nucleotides match TRBD1. Trimming took 1 base from V and 9 from J; bases not matched to a gene: 11. Looked up from germline, CDR1 is SGHAT and CDR2 is FQNNGV. The CDR3 is 16 residues long. The CDR3 loop is CASSLVGGQAMKKLFF. In DNA form, the CDR3 reads TGTGCCAGCAGCTTAGTGGGCGGACAGGCGATGAAAAAACTGTTTTTT.

This clonotype was seen more than once but under ten times. This chain uses TRBV5-6 with TRBJ1-1; 9 bases are a match to TRBD1. The CDR3 is 15 amino acids. CDR1 is SGHDT, CDR2 YYEEEE, per germline. V was pared by 4 bases and J by 4 bases, with 8 bases of the junction left unmatched. CDR3 sequence (DNA): TGTGCCAGCAGCCACTGGACAGGGGATTCCACTGAAGCTTTCTTT. It encodes CASSHWTGDSTEAFF. Combining the CDR3 with reference TRBV5-6 and TRBJ1-1 gives the whole variable domain DAGVTQSPTHLIKTRGQQVTLRCSPKSGHDTVSWYQQALGQGPQFIFQYYEEEERQRGNFPDRFSGHQFPNYSSELNVNALLLGDSALYLCASSHWTGDSTEAFFGQGTRLTVV.

V usage is TRBV12-3 or TRBV12-4 and J usage is TRBJ2-2; D not resolved. The CDR3 totals 12 residues. Trimming stripped 7 bases from V and 7 bases from J, with 10 bases between. CDR3 sequence: CASTPGLGELFF. The DNA of the CDR3 is TGTGCCAGCACCCCCGGCCTCGGGGAGCTGTTTTTT.

A note on this clonotype: The junction does not match germline at one end; this may be a read error. The V and J genes are TRBV5-1 and TRBJ2-1, with TRBD2 matching 8 bases. The length of the CDR3 is 16 residues. In germline, CDR1 is SGHRS, CDR2 YFSETQ. DNA for the CDR3: TGCGTCAGCAGGGTAGCGGGGTCCACCTCCTACAATGAGCAGTTCTTC. Encoded protein: CVSRVAGSTSYNEQFF. Complete variable domain (other parts from reference TRBV5-1 and TRBJ2-1): KAGVTQTPRYLIKTRGQQVTLSCSPISGHRSVSWYQQTPGQGLQFLFEYFSETQRNKGNFPGRFSGRQFSNSRSEMNVSTLELGDSALYLCVSRVAGSTSYNEQFFGPGTRLTVL.